Each of the 6 T cell receptor beta chains below was sequenced from the same sample in a study of tumor-infiltrating lymphocytes in primary liver carcinoma. The input was roughly 0.5 ug total RNA; TCR beta cDNA was made from it with a constant-region primer. The TCR beta library was amplified through three nested multiplex PCR rounds in a modified ARM-PCR procedure. Researchers ran the first two PCR rounds for 10 cycles each with TRBV1-TRBV30 forward primers and a C-beta reverse primer. TCRdb re-analysed the multiplex PCR reads in MiXCR, keeping a single row per CDR3 protein. The sample includes 310,000 or so distinct CDR3 sequences, almost 60% of them seen just once. Unsorted whole blood supplied the RNA, and germline DNA was extracted too. The sample comprised peripheral blood. These receptors were obtained from a woman in her thirties with primary liver carcinoma and hepatitis B virus infection.

At least ten counts were recorded for this clonotype. The rearrangement uses TRBV4-2 and TRBJ2-1; tentatively, D is TRBD2 (5 bases). There are 13 residues in the CDR3. In germline, CDR1 is LGHNA, CDR2 YNFKEQ. Trimming left V 6 bases short and J 5 bases short, with 11 bases between. The CDR3 is CASRQLENNEQFF. CDR3 in DNA: TGTGCCAGCAGGCAACTAGAAAACAATGAGCAGTTCTTC.

As concerns this clonotype: Mismatch with germline at one junction end may stem from a read error. The V gene is TRBV6-1, the J gene TRBJ2-3, with 8 positions matching TRBD1. Germline loops: CDR1 MNHNS, CDR2 SASEGT. CDR3 length: 17 amino acids. The CDR3 nucleotides read TGTGCCAGCAGTGGTAGCATTGGACAGGGCAACACAGATACCCAGTATTTT. Amino acids: CASSGSIGQGNTDTQYF.

This clonotype was seen just once. The chain joins TRBV6-2 or TRBV6-3 to TRBJ2-5; TRBD2 is a possible D gene (5 bases). Germline lookup yields CDR1 MNHEY and CDR2 SVGEGT. The V end lost 7 bases, the J end lost 4 bases, and 16 bases lay between the germline ends. CDR3 size: 14 residues. DNA of the CDR3: TGTGCCAGCACCACGTGGAGGACGCGAGAGACCCAGTACTTC. Residues: CASTTWRTRETQYF.

A note on this clonotype: A read error may produce the germline difference seen at one junction end. This chain connects TRBV29-1 to TRBJ2-7; D may be TRBD2 (7 bases). The CDR3 is made up of 13 amino acids. Per germline, CDR1 SQVTM and CDR2 ANQGSEA. This CDR3 is CSVVGGGPSKQHF. CDR3 sequence (DNA): TGCAGCGTCGTGGGGGGGGGGCCAAGCAAGCAGCACTTC.

On this clonotype: This may come from a read error, since a much larger clone is one base off. The chain carries TRBV5-6 and TRBJ2-2; D might be TRBD1 (6 bases). CDR1 is SGHDT and CDR2 is YYEEEE in the germline V gene. The length of the CDR3 is 15 residues. CDR3 nucleotides: TGTACCAGCAGCTTCTTAGACAGGTCTTCCGGGGAGCTGTTTTTT. Amino acids: CTSSFLDRSSGELFF.

In this sample, this clonotype turned up a few times. The V call is TRBV28, the J call TRBJ2-5; a possible D gene is TRBD1 (6 bases). Germline V gives CDR1 MDHEN, CDR2 SYDVKM. Trimming took 5 bases from V and 4 from J, leaving 17 bases between them. This CDR3 is built from 15 residues. CDR3 amino acids: CASSPQGLRPETQYF. CDR3 bases: TGTGCCAGCAGTCCACAGGGCCTTCGCCCAGAGACCCAGTACTTC.